Below are 17 T cell receptor beta chains sequenced from a single sample in a study of blood T cell repertoires in COVID-19. The protocol was immunoSEQ multiplex PCR, while the TCRdb copy is restricted to in-frame clones and leaves out a portion. Of 250,000 to 350,000 clones in the sample, roughly nine tenths were seen once. The source material was PBMCs or T cells enriched from blood (not recorded which). The receptors originated from a woman aged 45 to 65 who had been exposed to COVID-19.

The V call is TRBV5-1, the J call TRBJ1-4; D is ambiguous. CDR1 and CDR2 from the germline V gene are SGHRS and YFSETQ. The CDR3 is 16 amino acids. The germline V and J ends were trimmed by 4 bases and 0 bases, with 13 bases remaining between them. Here the CDR3 DNA reads TGCGCCAGCAGCCCCGGGGTGGGTTCAACTAATGAAAAACTGTTTTTT. Translated, it gives CASSPGVGSTNEKLFF.

This chain connects TRBV29-1 to TRBJ1-1, with D possibly matching TRBD1 (5 bases). With 3 bases removed from V and 0 bases from J, the gap between germline ends came to 17 bases. This CDR3 spans 16 amino acids. Germline lookup yields CDR1 SQVTM and CDR2 ANQGSEA. The CDR3 protein is CSVDPDRLKMNTEAFF. CDR3 nucleotide sequence: TGCAGCGTTGATCCCGACAGACTCAAAATGAACACTGAAGCTTTCTTT.

V and J are TRBV7-9 and TRBJ2-7, with TRBD2 matching over 8 bases. After removal of 4 bases from V and 2 bases from J, the junction contained 1 base not matched to a gene. This CDR3 is 13 amino acids long. Germline V gene data show CDR1 as SEHNR and CDR2 as FQNEAQ (reference sequence). The CDR3 protein is CASSSGGPYEQYF. CDR3 bases: TGTGCCAGCAGCTCGGGGGGGCCCTACGAGCAGTACTTC.

The V call is TRBV5-4, the J call TRBJ2-7, with TRBD1 as a possible D gene (6 bases). Germline lookup yields CDR1 SGHNT and CDR2 YYREEE (reference sequence). CDR3 length: 13 amino acids. V lost 4 bases, J lost 3 bases, and 11 bases lay in between. The CDR3 DNA reads as TGTGCCAGCAGCCTAAGACAGGACTACGAGCAGTACTTC. Protein: CASSLRQDYEQYF.

This clone showed up just once. This rearrangement joins TRBV6-5 to TRBJ2-7, with TRBD2 as a possible D gene (6 bases). The CDR3 sequence is 14 residues long. V shed 2 bases and J shed 1 base, with 9 bases lying between them. Germline V gene lookup returns CDR1 MNHEY and CDR2 SVGAGI. CDR3 sequence: CASSYTGGSYEQYF. As DNA, the CDR3 is TGTGCCAGCAGTTACACAGGAGGGTCCTACGAGCAGTACTTC.

Here the CDR3 reads CAWSGLAAEAFF. CDR3 nucleotide sequence: TGTGCCTGGAGTGGGCTCGCGGCTGAAGCTTTCTTT. The chain has TRBV30 and TRBJ1-1; no reliable D call. The germline gives CDR1 GTSNPN, CDR2 SVGIG (reference sequence). V was shortened by 1 base and J by 6 bases, with 9 bases between the two germline ends. The CDR3 is 12 residues long.

This sequence joins TRBV7-2 and TRBJ2-7; TRBD1 is a possible D gene (6 bases). From germline, CDR1 is SGHTA and CDR2 FQGNSA. The ends were cut back, 1 base at V and 3 bases at J, with 16 bases in the middle. The CDR3 totals 16 residues. CDR3 bases: TGTGCCAGCAGCTTAGAGGGGGATACGCAAGTCTACGAGCAGTACTTC. It translates to CASSLEGDTQVYEQYF.

V usage is TRBV4-1 and J usage is TRBJ1-1; D gene uncertain. The germline gives CDR1 MGHRA, CDR2 YSYEKL. This CDR3 is 16 amino acids long. Trimming removed 1 base at V and 1 base at J, with 13 bases between. CDR3 region: CASSQAPRVGNTEAFF. The CDR3 DNA reads TGCGCCAGCAGCCAAGCCCCCCGGGTCGGGAACACTGAAGCTTTCTTT.

The chain has TRBV29-1 and TRBJ2-5, with D unresolved. Trimming stripped 5 bases from V and 0 bases from J, with 7 bases between. This CDR3 region has 12 residues. Germline V lookup: CDR1 SQVTM, CDR2 ANQGSEA. For the CDR3, the DNA is TGCAGCGTTTCTCGGTACCAAGAGACCCAGTACTTC. Translating gives CSVSRYQETQYF.

The chain joins TRBV6-5 to TRBJ2-2; tentatively, D is TRBD2 (5 bases). Germline CDR1 MNHEY, CDR2 SVGAGI. This CDR3 region has 14 residues. The V end was cut by 6 bases, the J end by 2 bases, with 10 bases between. The CDR3 here is CASSGRGNTGELFF. The CDR3 DNA sequence: TGTGCCAGCAGCGGACGGGGAAACACCGGGGAGCTGTTTTTT.

The rearrangement joins TRBV28 to TRBJ2-1; a weak D match, TRBD2 (7 bases). The V end lost 6 bases, the J end lost 2 bases, and 17 bases lay between the germline ends. This CDR3 is built from 16 residues. Per the germline V gene, CDR1 is MDHEN and CDR2 is SYDVKM. DNA for the CDR3: TGTGCCAGCAGCTCCAACCTGCGGGGGCCCTACAATGAGCAGTTCTTC. It encodes CASSSNLRGPYNEQFF.

This chain connects TRBV19 to TRBJ1-4, with D maybe TRBD1 (6 bases). V shed 6 bases and J shed 8 bases, with 16 bases lying between them. The CDR3 runs to 14 residues. Germline loops: CDR1 LNHDA, CDR2 SQIVND (reference sequence). CDR3 sequence reads: CASSDTQGSEKLFF. Written as DNA, the CDR3 is TGTGCCAGTAGCGATACACAGGGAAGCGAAAAACTGTTTTTT. The full variable domain, its missing parts supplied by reference TRBV19 and TRBJ1-4, is DGGITQSPKYLFRKEGQNVTLSCEQNLNHDAMYWYRQDPGQGLRLIYYSQIVNDFQKGDIAEGYSVSREKKESFPLTVTSAQKNPTAFYLCASSDTQGSEKLFFGSGTQLSVL.

There are a few counts of this clone. This sequence joins TRBV4-1 and TRBJ2-1; TRBD2 might be the D (6 bases). The length of the CDR3 is 14 residues. CDR1 and CDR2 from the germline V gene are MGHRA and YSYEKL. V was shortened by 5 bases and J by 2 bases, with 10 bases between the two germline ends. The CDR3 nucleotides are TGCGCCAGCAGCGAGCGGGTAGCCTACAATGAGCAGTTCTTC. It encodes CASSERVAYNEQFF.

As regards this clone: Other DNA sequences of this sample code for an identical CDR3. V usage is TRBV20-1 and J usage is TRBJ2-7; D call uncertain. V was trimmed by 0 bases and J by 6 bases, leaving 6 bases between them. This CDR3 is built from 11 residues. Germline values: CDR1 DFQATT, CDR2 SNEGSKA (reference sequence). The CDR3 DNA follows: TGCAGTGCTAGAGATGGCCGCGAGCAGTACTTC. Translation: CSARDGREQYF.

V usage is TRBV4-1 and J usage is TRBJ1-5, with D maybe TRBD1 (5 bases). V lost 4 bases to trimming and J lost 5 bases, with 9 bases between them. The CDR3 spans 13 residues. Germline CDR1 and CDR2: MGHRA and YSYEKL. The CDR3 region is CASSPGPYQPQHF. The DNA of the CDR3 is TGCGCCAGCAGCCCAGGGCCCTATCAGCCCCAGCATTTT.

This clone was counted once. This chain uses TRBV18 with TRBJ2-2; D is unclear. CDR1 and CDR2 (germline): KGHSH, LQKENI. Trimming pared 6 bases from V and 4 bases from J, leaving 21 bases between. This CDR3 comprises 17 residues. The CDR3 bases are TGTGCCAGCTCCCCGTCCCCCGAGGCAGCCATCACCGGGGAGCTGTTTTTT. Protein product: CASSPSPEAAITGELFF.

Here the CDR3 reads CASSLVLAVYGYTF. CDR3 nucleotide sequence: TGTGCCAGCAGTTTAGTTTTGGCAGTCTATGGCTACACCTTC. The chain combines TRBV27 with TRBJ1-2, with D hard to call. From germline, CDR1 is MNHEY and CDR2 SMNVEV (reference sequence). Deletions cut 2 bases from V and 4 bases from J, with 11 bases between. The CDR3 totals 14 residues.